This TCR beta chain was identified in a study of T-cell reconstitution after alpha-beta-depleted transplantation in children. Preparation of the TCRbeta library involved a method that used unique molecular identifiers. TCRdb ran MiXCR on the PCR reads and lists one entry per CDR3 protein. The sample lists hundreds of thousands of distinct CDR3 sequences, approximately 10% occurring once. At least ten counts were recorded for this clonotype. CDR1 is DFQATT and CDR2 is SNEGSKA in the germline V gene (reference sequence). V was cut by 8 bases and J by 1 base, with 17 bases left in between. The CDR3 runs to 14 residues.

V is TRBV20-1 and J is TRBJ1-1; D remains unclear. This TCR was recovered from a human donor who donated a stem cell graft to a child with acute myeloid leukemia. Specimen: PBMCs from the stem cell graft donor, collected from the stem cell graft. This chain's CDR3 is CSPGGSAENTEAFF. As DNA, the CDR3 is TGCAGTCCCGGTGGGAGCGCAGAGAACACTGAAGCTTTCTTT.